The 16 T cell receptor beta chains in this list originate from one sample, sequenced in a study of blood T cell repertoires in COVID-19. Sequencing used immunoSEQ multiplex PCR; TCRdb keeps in-frame clones, though not all of them. The sample includes fewer than 200,000 clones, just under 85% seen only once; the top ten take 7.5% to 9.5%. Sequencing was carried out using peripheral blood. These receptor sequences come from a man in his forties who had recovered from COVID-19.

The chain carries TRBV4-3 and TRBJ2-3; 9 nucleotides line up with TRBD2. CDR1 is LGHNA and CDR2 is YSLEER in the germline V gene. This CDR3 region has 15 residues. V lost 0 bases, J lost 6 bases, and 4 bases stayed unmatched. The CDR3 sequence: CASSQEAGGSDTQYF. CDR3 DNA: TGCGCCAGCAGCCAAGAAGCGGGGGGTTCCGATACGCAGTATTTT.

The V gene is TRBV11-3, the J gene TRBJ1-1; weak D call: TRBD1 (5 bases). The CDR3 loop spans 14 amino acids. The germline V and J ends were trimmed by 1 base and 3 bases, with 9 bases remaining between them. Per germline, CDR1 SGHNT and CDR2 YENEEA. The CDR3 is CASSLGGLYTEAFF. The CDR3 DNA reads as TGTGCCAGCAGCTTAGGGGGCTTGTACACTGAAGCTTTCTTT.

This clone appeared many times. V usage is TRBV7-8 and J usage is TRBJ1-2, with 10 bases fitting TRBD1. This CDR3 comprises 18 residues. The V segment lost 4 bases and the J segment 4 bases; nucleotides outside the gene matches: 15. CDR1 is SGHVS, CDR2 FQNEAQ, per germline. The CDR3 reads CASSSRVPDRGSTYGYTF. The DNA of the CDR3 is TGTGCCAGCAGCTCAAGGGTTCCGGACAGGGGGTCGACCTATGGCTACACCTTC.

In this sample, this clone turned up a few times. The rearrangement uses TRBV4-3 and TRBJ2-2; D is possibly TRBD1 (6 bases). The V end was cut by 0 bases, the J end by 0 bases, with 14 bases between. The germline gives CDR1 LGHNA, CDR2 YSLEER. This CDR3 region has 18 residues. CDR3 nucleotides: TGCGCCAGCAGCCAAGATCCCCCGACAGGCGCGAACACCGGGGAGCTGTTTTTT. Translating gives CASSQDPPTGANTGELFF.

J is TRBJ1-3 and V is TRBV30; 7 nucleotides line up with TRBD1. After removal of 4 bases from V and 0 bases from J, the junction contained 0 bases not matched to a gene. CDR3 size: 13 residues. Germline values: CDR1 GTSNPN, CDR2 SVGIG (reference sequence). CDR3 sequence reads: CAWNRGSGNTIYF. The CDR3 DNA sequence: TGTGCCTGGAACAGGGGCTCTGGAAACACCATATATTTT.

The V call is TRBV28, the J call TRBJ2-3; 10 nucleotides agree with TRBD2. The germline V gene has CDR1 MDHEN and CDR2 SYDVKM. After removal of 6 bases from V and 6 bases from J, the junction contained 12 bases not matched to a gene. The CDR3 has 16 residues. The CDR3 DNA is TGTGCCAGCAGCCAGATTCTAGCGGGAGTTGGCGATACGCAGTATTTT. Its translation is CASSQILAGVGDTQYF.

V and J are TRBV18 and TRBJ1-5; 8 nucleotides align to TRBD1. The junction had 3 bases not matched to a gene; V was cut back by 4 bases and J by 1 base. CDR1 is KGHSH and CDR2 is LQKENI in the germline V gene. The CDR3 runs to 15 residues. The CDR3 loop reads CASSLGQGSNQPQHF. The DNA of the CDR3 is TGTGCCAGCTCACTCGGACAGGGAAGCAATCAGCCCCAGCATTTT.

V gene TRBV18 combines with J gene TRBJ1-1; D is undetermined. Germline V lookup: CDR1 KGHSH, CDR2 LQKENI. The CDR3 is made up of 15 amino acids. V lost 1 base and J lost 4, with 13 bases in between. The CDR3 DNA reads TGTGCCAGCTCACCACTAGAGGGCGCGAGCACTGAAGCTTTCTTT. This codes for CASSPLEGASTEAFF.

On this clone: One end of the junction fails to match germline, which may point to a read error. The chain recombines TRBV5-4 with TRBJ2-1; D gene uncertain. There are 15 residues in the CDR3. CDR1 and CDR2 from the germline V gene are SGHNT and YYREEE (reference sequence). The CDR3 here is CASRLDLLGGNEQFF. The CDR3 nucleotides read TGTGCCAGCAGATTGGACCTCCTAGGTGGGAATGAGCAGTTCTTC.

The gene calls are TRBV5-1 and TRBJ2-1, with TRBD1 identical over 7 bases. V shed 0 bases and J 10 bases; nucleotides not matched to a gene: 10. Germline CDR1 and CDR2: SGHRS and YFSETQ. This CDR3 has 15 residues. This CDR3 reads CASSLGLTTGDEQFF. CDR3 nucleotides: TGCGCCAGCAGCTTGGGCCTTACAACAGGGGACGAGCAGTTCTTC.

This rearrangement joins TRBV6-6 to TRBJ2-7; tentative D call: TRBD1 (6 bases). The CDR3 is made up of 18 amino acids. V was clipped by 5 bases and J by 5 bases, with 28 bases between them. The V gene's germline CDR1 is MNHNY and CDR2 SVGAGI (reference sequence). Here the CDR3 DNA reads TGTGCCAGCAGTCTCCGAATTCCTACACAGGGTAATCGCCACGAGCAGTACTTC. It codes for CASSLRIPTQGNRHEQYF.

The chain has TRBV19 and TRBJ1-5; D remains unclear. Germline values: CDR1 LNHDA, CDR2 SQIVND (reference sequence). This CDR3 contains 15 residues. Trimming cost V 3 bases and J 5 bases, with 14 bases left between them. CDR3 in amino acids: CASSINRPKDQPQHF. In nucleotides, the CDR3 is TGTGCCAGTAGTATTAACAGACCTAAAGATCAGCCCCAGCATTTT.

J is TRBJ2-2 and V is TRBV30, with a tentative D call TRBD2 (6 bases). Germline V gene data show CDR1 as GTSNPN and CDR2 as SVGIG (reference sequence). CDR3 size: 13 residues. Trimming removed 2 bases at V and 6 bases at J, with 10 bases between. The CDR3 DNA follows: TGTGCCTGGAGTCTGGGACTTGCCGGGGAGCTGTTTTTT. Translated: CAWSLGLAGELFF. The whole variable domain, remainder taken from reference TRBV30 and TRBJ2-2, is SQTIHQWPATLVQPVGSPLSLECTVEGTSNPNLYWYRQAAGRGLQLLFYSVGIGQISSEVPQNLSASRPQDRQFILSSKKLLLSDSGFYLCAWSLGLAGELFFGEGSRLTVL.

In nucleotides, the CDR3 is TGTGCCAGCAGCTTTCAGGTCGGCTTTTACGAGCAGTACTTC. Translated: CASSFQVGFYEQYF. This sequence joins TRBV7-8 and TRBJ2-7; no reliable D call. V was shortened by 3 bases and J by 4 bases, with 13 bases between the two germline ends. Looked up from germline, CDR1 is SGHVS and CDR2 is FQNEAQ. The CDR3 extends over 14 amino acids.

V is TRBV19 and J is TRBJ1-3; 7 nucleotides match TRBD1. Germline loops: CDR1 LNHDA, CDR2 SQIVND (reference sequence). CDR3 length equals 13 residues. Trimming took 8 bases from V and 0 from J; bases not matched to a gene: 1. The CDR3 here is CASRQGSGNTIYF. For the CDR3, the DNA is TGTGCCAGTCGACAGGGCTCTGGAAACACCATATATTTT.

The chain uses TRBV19 and TRBJ2-4, with TRBD1 as a possible D gene (6 bases). Trimming pared 1 base from V and 0 bases from J, leaving 10 bases between. The germline gives CDR1 LNHDA, CDR2 SQIVND (reference sequence). This CDR3 has 16 amino acids. The CDR3 nucleotides are TGTGCCAGTAGTATAGCAGGGGTTGGAGCCAAAAACATTCAGTACTTC. Protein: CASSIAGVGAKNIQYF.